This TCR beta chain was identified during a study of blood T cell repertoires in COVID-19. In the study overall: Sites in the United States, Italy and Spain provided acute and convalescent COVID-19 samples. PBMCs, B-cell-depleted T cells, or T cells provided the cDNA or gDNA that made up the material.

Per the authors' pipeline: Nucleated cell counts were estimated from reference gene primer amplification. TCRdb keeps only in-frame clones here, not all; method: immunoSEQ multiplex PCR. That table supplies the V and J calls and clone size; D and trimming were determined from the DNA. The table includes around 42,000 clones, 80% to 90% detected once. With 5 bases removed from V and 2 bases from J, the gap between germline ends came to 12 bases. The germline V gene has CDR1 MNHEY and CDR2 SVGAGI. The CDR3 covers 14 residues. Material for sequencing was peripheral blood. This chain connects TRBV6-5 to TRBJ1-1; D is unclear. This clonotype originated in a man aged 30-40 years with active or convalescent COVID-19. The CDR3: CASSLVQFNTEAFF. Written as DNA, the CDR3 is TGTGCCAGCAGTCTAGTCCAGTTTAACACTGAAGCTTTCTTT.